The sequence of this T cell receptor beta chain was determined in a study of control samples from healthy donors and cancer patients. Repertoires were generated with immunoSEQ multiplex PCR, while TCRdb's copy carries only in-frame clones and drops some. The sample has 140,000 or so clones; around 94% are singletons. Germline CDR1 reads LNHDA; CDR2 reads SQIVND (reference sequence). The CDR3 is 15 residues long. The V segment lost 7 bases and the J segment 7 bases; nucleotides outside the gene matches: 10. The TCR originated in a man between 60 and 75 years old with colorectal cancer. Sequenced sample: PBMCs. The rearrangement links TRBV19 to TRBJ1-6; TRBD1 matches at 7 bases. CDR3 DNA sequence: TGTGCCAGTACCACGGGACAGCGAATAAATTCACCCCTCCACTTT. Translating it yields CASTTGQRINSPLHF.